This section outlines one TCR beta chain sequence together with its context. As yet, its antigen is unknown. This entry comes from a study of beta chain features in type 1 diabetes. The study, taken as a whole, reports: Researchers cautioned that cDNA sequencing could over-represent cells with high TCR expression. In every one of the four CD4+ subsets, TCRB CDR3s were moderately but significantly shorter in Type 1 diabetes patients.

As every portion of the isolated RNA was reverse transcribed, the sequencing read expressed TCRB transcripts. Some 3.3 million reads per sample on average were obtained from naive, central memory and regulatory T cell samples. Measured with immunoSEQ multiplex PCR; TCRdb has only the in-frame clones, and not every one. The sample has hundreds of thousands of clones, around 15% seen once. This CDR3 spans 17 amino acids. The V segment lost 3 bases and the J segment 0 bases; nucleotides outside the gene matches: 7. CDR1 and CDR2 (germline): SEHNR, FQNEAQ (reference sequence). About 120 mL of blood, on average, came from one heparinised draw per donor.

Sample: naive CD4+ T cells from blood. The receptor's source is a young man with type 1 diabetes. The V gene is TRBV7-9, the J gene TRBJ2-3, with 9 bases lining up with TRBD1. CDR3: CASSFGTGSSSTDTQYF. The CDR3 nucleotides read TGTGCCAGCAGCTTTGGGACAGGGTCATCCAGCACAGATACGCAGTATTTT.